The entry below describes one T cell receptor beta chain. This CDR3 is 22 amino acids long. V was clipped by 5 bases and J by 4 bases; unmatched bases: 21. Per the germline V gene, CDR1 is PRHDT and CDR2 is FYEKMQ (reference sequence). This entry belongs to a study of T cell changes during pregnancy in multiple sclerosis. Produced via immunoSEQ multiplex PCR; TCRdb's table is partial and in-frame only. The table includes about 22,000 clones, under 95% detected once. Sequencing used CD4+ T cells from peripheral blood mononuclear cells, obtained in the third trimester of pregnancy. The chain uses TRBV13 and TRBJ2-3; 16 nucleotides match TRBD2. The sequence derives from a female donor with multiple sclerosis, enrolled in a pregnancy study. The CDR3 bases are TGTGCCAGCAGCCTCTTTGACGATTCTACGGGACTAGCGGGGGGGCATCCAGATACGCAGTATTTT. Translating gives CASSLFDDSTGLAGGHPDTQYF.